What follows are 29 T cell receptor beta chains derived from one specimen sequenced in a study of CD8 T cells in ankylosing spondylitis. The study's findings and limits: Seemingly distinctive of ankylosing spondylitis blood was a TCR beta motif formed by eight highly homologous variants.

No cognate antigen is known for these TCRs. TCRdb called the 5' RACE reads again in MiXCR, with one record for every CDR3 protein. The sample shows just under 550,000 distinct CDR3 sequences, more than 9.5% of them seen only once. Sequenced sample: blood, either unsorted or a sorted T cell fraction (not recorded which). Source of these receptors: a male donor with ankylosing spondylitis.

The sample holds a few counts of this clonotype. This chain uses TRBV19 with TRBJ1-6; D unresolved. The CDR3 is made up of 14 amino acids. Per the germline V gene, CDR1 is LNHDA and CDR2 is SQIVND (reference sequence). V was clipped by 5 bases and J by 7 bases, with 12 bases between them. CDR3 protein: CASSPSRVNSPLHF. The CDR3 DNA follows: TGTGCCAGTAGTCCCTCCCGGGTCAATTCACCCCTCCACTTT.

A few counts support this clonotype. The chain carries TRBV3-1 and TRBJ1-5; D not certain. Trimming removed 2 bases at V and 7 bases at J, with 9 bases between. The length of the CDR3 is 13 residues. CDR1 and CDR2 from the germline V gene are LGHDT and YNNKEL (reference sequence). The CDR3 here is CASSQPGEQPQHF. CDR3 DNA: TGTGCCAGCAGCCAACCGGGAGAGCAGCCCCAGCATTTT.

This clonotype was picked up one time. V is TRBV6-5 and J is TRBJ2-1, with a weak D call TRBD1 (6 bases). Per the germline V gene, CDR1 is MNHEY and CDR2 is SVGAGI. This CDR3 contains 16 residues. V was cut by 1 base and J by 3 bases, with 13 bases left in between. In DNA, the CDR3 is TGTGCCAGCAGTTACTTAGCCGGCAGGGGCTACAATGAGCAGTTCTTC. Its translation is CASSYLAGRGYNEQFF.

This clonotype was counted only a few times. The chain employs TRBV6-1 and TRBJ1-2, with D possibly TRBD1 on 5 matching bases. Germline V lookup: CDR1 MNHNS, CDR2 SASEGT. The ends were cut back, 2 bases at V and 1 base at J, with 17 bases in the middle. This CDR3 is built from 17 residues. The CDR3 protein is CASSEQARGEVNYGYTF. The CDR3 DNA sequence: TGTGCCAGCAGTGAACAGGCTAGGGGCGAGGTTAACTATGGCTACACCTTC.

The CDR3 loop reads CASSPGVEGGDEQFF. The CDR3 region has the DNA TGTGCCAGCAGCCCCGGGGTAGAGGGAGGCGATGAGCAGTTCTTC. This chain joins TRBV11-3 and TRBJ2-1, with D possibly matching TRBD2 (6 bases). Germline V gene data show CDR1 as SGHNT and CDR2 as YENEEA. V lost 5 bases and J 8 bases, leaving 19 bases between the germline ends. The CDR3 extends over 15 amino acids.

The gene calls are TRBV5-5 and TRBJ2-7; no clear D. In germline, CDR1 is SGHKS, CDR2 YYEKEE (reference sequence). CDR3 size: 13 residues. Trimming took off 0 bases at V and 9 bases at J, with 13 bases between the two ends. The DNA for the CDR3 is TGTGCCAGCAGCTTGGAGACCCGCCGACTGCAGTACGTC. This encodes CASSLETRRLQYV.

In its sample, this clonotype was seen many times. The V and J genes are TRBV5-1 and TRBJ2-1; no clear D gene. Trimming took off 5 bases at V and 2 bases at J, with 11 bases between the two ends. Germline lookup yields CDR1 SGHRS and CDR2 YFSETQ. There are 14 residues in the CDR3. CDR3 in DNA: TGCGCCAGCAGTGAGCAGTTACCCTACAATGAGCAGTTCTTC. Its protein is CASSEQLPYNEQFF. Variable domain in full (rest from reference TRBV5-1 and TRBJ2-1): KAGVTQTPRYLIKTRGQQVTLSCSPISGHRSVSWYQQTPGQGLQFLFEYFSETQRNKGNFPGRFSGRQFSNSRSEMNVSTLELGDSALYLCASSEQLPYNEQFFGPGTRLTVL.

This clonotype was observed many times. This rearrangement joins TRBV29-1 to TRBJ1-4; possible D gene TRBD1, 6 bases. The germline V gene encodes CDR1 SQVTM and CDR2 ANQGSEA. Deletions cut 7 bases from V and 5 bases from J, with 8 bases between. The CDR3 sequence is 11 residues long. CDR3 DNA sequence: TGCAGCGGGACAGAGAATGAAAAACTGTTTTTT. It yields the protein CSGTENEKLFF.

This clonotype was seen only a few times. CDR3 in DNA: TGCAGTGCTAGGATAGGGGCGGGTGGTTCCTACGAGCAGTACTTC. This encodes CSARIGAGGSYEQYF. The V and J genes are TRBV20-1 and TRBJ2-7, with D possibly being TRBD1 or TRBD2 (5 bases each). The CDR3 length is 15 residues. Germline-derived CDR1 and CDR2 are DFQATT and SNEGSKA (reference sequence). V lost 3 bases, J lost 1 base, and 16 bases lay in between.

The chain links TRBV7-2 to TRBJ2-1; TRBD2 might be the D (5 bases). The V gene's germline CDR1 is SGHTA and CDR2 FQGNSA. This CDR3 has 12 amino acids. V was pared by 2 bases and J by 7 bases, with 6 bases between. Written as DNA, the CDR3 is TGTGCCAGCAGCTTAACTAGGAATGAGCAGTTCTTC. It is translated as CASSLTRNEQFF.

This clonotype was observed a few times. The chain recombines TRBV7-9 with TRBJ1-2; D unresolved. Germline CDR1 SEHNR, CDR2 FQNEAQ (reference sequence). The CDR3 sequence is 10 residues long. V dropped 10 bases and J dropped 4 bases, with 7 bases sitting between them. DNA for the CDR3: TGTGCCACGGAAATCTATGGCTACACCTTC. Encoded protein: CATEIYGYTF.

The V and J genes are TRBV10-3 and TRBJ1-2; the match to TRBD1 covers 10 bases. CDR3 size: 16 residues. Trimming at V came to 7 bases and at J to 5 bases, leaving 13 bases not matched to a gene. Per germline, CDR1 ENHRY and CDR2 SYGVKD. DNA of the CDR3: TGTGCCATCACTGACCCTCGCTGGACAGGGGGATATGGCTACACCTTC. Protein: CAITDPRWTGGYGYTF.

The genes are TRBV29-1 and TRBJ1-1; TRBD1 matches at 12 bases. Germline CDR1 is SQVTM and CDR2 is ANQGSEA. V shed 7 bases, J shed 4 bases, and the junction held 16 bases outside the gene matches. The CDR3 runs to 17 residues. CDR3 protein: CSAKARDRGRSVTEAFF. As DNA, the CDR3 is TGCAGCGCGAAAGCCCGGGACAGGGGGCGTTCAGTCACTGAAGCTTTCTTT.

The chain couples TRBV27 to TRBJ1-1; 9 bases match TRBD1. CDR1 MNHEY and CDR2 SMNVEV come from the germline V gene (reference sequence). J was trimmed by 5 bases and V by 7 bases; bases with no gene match: 11. The CDR3 is made up of 15 amino acids. The CDR3 protein is CASTPSGTGRTEAFF. The CDR3 coding sequence is TGTGCCAGCACGCCTAGCGGGACAGGGAGAACTGAAGCTTTCTTT.

This clonotype has just a few counts. This chain joins TRBV7-9 and TRBJ2-5; 9 bases map to TRBD1. Germline values: CDR1 SEHNR, CDR2 FQNEAQ (reference sequence). This CDR3 has 13 amino acids. The V gene end was trimmed by 5 bases and the J gene end by 7 bases; junction bases not matched to a gene: 5. CDR3 DNA sequence: TGTGCCAGCAGCCGGGACAGGGTTGGGACCCAGTACTTC. Its translation: CASSRDRVGTQYF.

This clonotype was counted ten times or more. This sequence joins TRBV12-3 or TRBV12-4 and TRBJ2-2, with unresolved D. The CDR3 totals 13 residues. V lost 5 bases, J lost 7 bases, and 11 bases lay in between. The chain's CDR3 is CASSPTTFGELFF. DNA of the CDR3: TGTGCCAGCAGTCCCACCACGTTCGGGGAGCTGTTTTTT.

The chain is built from TRBV20-1 and TRBJ1-1; 10 positions agree with TRBD1. The CDR3 covers 13 residues. V lost 5 bases and J lost 10; bases outside the gene matches: 10. The germline V gene has CDR1 DFQATT and CDR2 SNEGSKA (reference sequence). CDR3 sequence: CSAADRGLNGAFF. The CDR3 DNA sequence: TGCAGTGCTGCCGACAGGGGGCTGAATGGAGCTTTCTTT.

The V call is TRBV7-2, the J call TRBJ1-3, with D uncertain. V shed 2 bases and J shed 0 bases, with 8 bases lying between them. The CDR3 has 15 residues. CDR1 and CDR2 (germline): SGHTA, FQGNSA. DNA of the CDR3: TGTGCCAGCAGCTTAAAAGTCCTCTCTGGAAACACCATATATTTT. Encoded protein: CASSLKVLSGNTIYF.

This clonotype was recorded a few times. The gene calls are TRBV3-1 and TRBJ1-2; 11 bases align to TRBD1. Trimming cost V 1 base and J 8 bases; bases outside gene matches: 6. The germline V gene encodes CDR1 LGHDT and CDR2 YNNKEL (reference sequence). This CDR3 comprises 15 residues. CDR3 coding DNA: TGTGCCAGCAGCCAAGGTGGAGGACAGGGGGCAGGCTACACCTTC. Its translation: CASSQGGGQGAGYTF. Complete variable domain (other parts from reference TRBV3-1 and TRBJ1-2): DTAVSQTPKYLVTQMGNDKSIKCEQNLGHDTMYWYKQDSKKFLKIMFSYNNKELIINETVPNRFSPKSPDKAHLNLHINSLELGDSAVYFCASSQGGGQGAGYTFGSGTRLTVV.

The V and J genes are TRBV21-1 and TRBJ2-4; the D call of TRBD1 is as the table states it, not checked on the DNA. TRBV21-1 is assigned pseudogene status. The CDR3 contains 21 residues. The CDR3 reads CASSKATVCQGSTGPKNIQYF. As DNA, the CDR3 is TGTGCCAGCAGCAAAGCGACGGTTTGCCAGGGATCCACGGGGCCCAAAAACATTCAGTACTTC.

The genes are TRBV4-1 and TRBJ2-5; the match to TRBD1 covers 10 bases. CDR1 and CDR2 from the germline V gene are MGHRA and YSYEKL. Trimming cost V 1 base and J 4 bases; bases outside gene matches: 3. This CDR3 is built from 15 residues. As DNA, the CDR3 is TGCGCCAGCAGCCAAGGACAGGGGGCTGGAGAGACCCAGTACTTC. Encoded protein: CASSQGQGAGETQYF.

The chain employs TRBV19 and TRBJ2-5; D is unclear. The germline V and J ends were trimmed by 3 bases and 5 bases, with 13 bases remaining between them. Germline CDR1 is LNHDA and CDR2 is SQIVND (reference sequence). There are 14 residues in the CDR3. CDR3 residues: CASSIHSFSETQYF. The CDR3 nucleotides are TGTGCCAGTAGTATCCATAGCTTCTCGGAGACCCAGTACTTC.

In its sample, this clonotype was seen many times. The chain joins TRBV24-1 to TRBJ2-5, with a weak D call TRBD2 (5 bases). Looked up from germline, CDR1 is KGHDR and CDR2 is SFDVKD. The CDR3 spans 15 residues. The V gene lost 4 bases and the J gene lost 5 bases, with 16 bases spanning the gap. CDR3 protein: CATSDTRTPGETQYF. CDR3 nucleotide sequence: TGTGCCACCAGTGACACACGTACTCCGGGGGAGACCCAGTACTTC.

This clonotype has only a few counts. The chain couples TRBV20-1 to TRBJ2-7; D possibly matches TRBD1 or TRBD2 (5 bases each). Germline V CDR1 and CDR2: DFQATT, SNEGSKA (reference sequence). There are 13 residues in the CDR3. The V gene lost 1 base and the J gene lost 0 bases, with 7 bases spanning the gap. CDR3 bases: TGCAGTGCTAGAGCGGGGACCTCCTACGAGCAGTACGTC. It codes for CSARAGTSYEQYV.

This clonotype was recorded at least ten times. The rearrangement uses TRBV5-6 and TRBJ2-3, with TRBD2 as a possible D gene (7 bases). Germline V gives CDR1 SGHDT, CDR2 YYEEEE. This CDR3 region has 15 residues. Trimming cost V 1 base and J 4 bases, with 13 bases left between them. This CDR3 is CASSLPQGGPDTQYF. In DNA, the CDR3 is TGTGCCAGCAGCTTGCCACAGGGAGGGCCAGATACGCAGTATTTT.

The table lists this clonotype with many counts. The chain carries TRBV2 and TRBJ1-1; 8 bases are a match to TRBD1. Unmatched junction bases numbered 6, after V lost 5 bases and J lost 4 bases. The CDR3 has 14 amino acids. Per the germline V gene, CDR1 is SNHLY and CDR2 is FYNNEI. The CDR3 coding sequence is TGTGCCAGCAGTCTGGCCCAGGGGGCCACTGAAGCTTTCTTT. Protein sequence: CASSLAQGATEAFF. The whole variable domain, remainder taken from reference TRBV2 and TRBJ1-1, is EPEVTQTPSHQVTQMGQEVILRCVPISNHLYFYWYRQILGQKVEFLVSFYNNEISEKSEIFDDQFSVERPDGSNFTLKIRSTKLEDSAMYFCASSLAQGATEAFFGQGTRLTVV.

This clonotype was detected only a few times. The J gene is TRBJ1-5, the V gene TRBV6-2 or TRBV6-3; D unclear. CDR1 MNHEY and CDR2 SVGEGT come from the germline V gene. The CDR3 contains 17 residues. The V end lost 5 bases, the J end lost 5 bases, and 22 bases lay between the germline ends. The CDR3 nucleotides read TGTGCCAGCAGTCTAGATCGAGGTCCGGACCCTGATCAGCCCCAGCATTTT. Protein: CASSLDRGPDPDQPQHF.

The chain employs TRBV7-2 and TRBJ2-7; weak D call: TRBD1 (5 bases). V was trimmed by 6 bases and J by 4 bases, leaving 13 bases between them. This CDR3 is 13 amino acids long. Germline V gene data show CDR1 as SGHTA and CDR2 as FQGNSA. CDR3 DNA sequence: TGTGCCAGCAGTTTCCTCCGACAGTACGAGCAGTACTTC. It yields the protein CASSFLRQYEQYF.

This clonotype was picked up a small number of times. The chain has TRBV5-1 and TRBJ2-1, with D perhaps matching TRBD1 or TRBD2 (5 bases each). Trimming took off 4 bases at V and 6 bases at J, with 17 bases between the two ends. The CDR3 loop spans 15 amino acids. The V gene's germline CDR1 is SGHRS and CDR2 YFSETQ. The CDR3 sequence is CASSTGTNEGNEQFF. Written as DNA, the CDR3 is TGCGCCAGCAGCACCGGGACGAACGAAGGCAATGAGCAGTTCTTC.